The present T cell receptor beta chain was sequenced within a study of blood T cell repertoires in COVID-19. Study summary: Donors in the United States, Italy and Spain gave samples during acute or convalescent COVID-19. T cells, B-cell-depleted T cells, or PBMCs provided the cDNA or gDNA that served as material.

This clone has more than one count but fewer than ten. The CDR3 totals 13 residues. Trimming took 6 bases from V and 8 from J, leaving 16 bases between them. The germline V gene encodes CDR1 SQVTM and CDR2 ANQGSEA. As handled by the study authors: The assay estimated nucleated cells by amplifying reference gene primers. Clones were sequenced by immunoSEQ multiplex PCR, and TCRdb holds only the in-frame ones, with some missing. V, J and clone size are those of that table, while D and trimming were read from the DNA. The sample carries approximately 120,000 clones, 80% to 90% recorded once. The sample consisted of peripheral blood. This sequence originates from a human donor in a cohort sampled during active COVID-19. V gene TRBV29-1 combines with J gene TRBJ1-4; D may be TRBD1 (5 bases). CDR3 residues: CSVVRDGGEKLFF. The CDR3 DNA reads as TGCAGCGTCGTCCGGGACGGGGGGGAAAAACTGTTTTTT.